Listed below are T cell receptor beta chains from one sample, sequenced in a study of human thymus T cells. The protocol was immunoSEQ multiplex PCR, while the TCRdb copy is restricted to in-frame clones and leaves out a portion. The table shows 120,000 or so clones, with around 94% occurring only once. Sequencing was carried out using thymus tissue. The source of these receptors is a boy in the first two years of life with a congenital heart defect but otherwise immunologically healthy. Both conserved end residues are part of each CDR3. A D gene is named only where the DNA matches it firmly. Clone size, where shown, is once, few, many, or a class for clones that have expanded.

>.|.|TRBV7-8|TRBJ1-6
TGTGCCAGCAGCTTAATAGGGGGTCCTAATTCACCCCTCCACTTT
CASSLIGGPNSPLHF
>.|TRBD1|TRBV6-5|TRBJ1-3
TGTGCCAGCAGTTACTCTGGGACAGGGGCAGGAAACACCATATATTTT
CASSYSGTGAGNTIYF
>.|TRBD2|TRBV29-1|TRBJ2-5
TGCAGCGTTCCGACAGGGCCTAGCGGGGAGGACCAGTACTTC
CSVPTGPSGEDQYF
>.|.|TRBV7-2|TRBJ2-4
TGTGCCAGCAGCTTGGCGGGAACCTTAAACATTCAGTACTTC
CASSLAGTLNIQYF
>.|.|TRBV4-1|TRBJ1-6
TGCGCCAGCAGCCCCCGGGGAACCTATAATTCACCCCTCCACTTT
CASSPRGTYNSPLHF
>.|TRBD1|TRBV7-9|TRBJ1-2
TGTGCCAGCAGCCCCGGGACAGCCTATGGCTACACCTTC
CASSPGTAYGYTF
>.|.|TRBV6-6|TRBJ1-3
TGTGCCAGCATTGAAAGAGGGGTAAACACCATATATTTT
CASIERGVNTIYF
>.|TRBD1|TRBV6-6|TRBJ2-1
TGTGCCAGCAGTTACTCTTCCCCCGGGACAGACAATGAGCAGTTCTTC
CASSYSSPGTDNEQFF
>.|.|TRBV11-2|TRBJ1-4
TGTGCCAGCAGCCCGCTTGGGGGGACTAATGAAAAACTGTTTTTT
CASSPLGGTNEKLFF
>.|TRBD2|TRBV7-2|TRBJ2-1
TGTGCCAGCAGCTTAGGGTCGGGGGGGACCTACAATGAGCAGTTCTTC
CASSLGSGGTYNEQFF
>.|.|TRBV11-2|TRBJ1-3
TGTGCCAGCAGCTTAGATGGGGGGCAGGGAAACACCATATATTTT
CASSLDGGQGNTIYF
>.|.|TRBV5-6|TRBJ2-7
TGTGCCAGCAGCCCTTTGCAGGGAAGTTCCTACGAGCAGTACTTC
CASSPLQGSSYEQYF
>.|.|TRBV18|TRBJ2-3
TGTGCCAGCTCACCACCGTCGGAGAGCACAGATACGCAGTATTTT
CASSPPSESTDTQYF
>.|.|TRBV6-6|TRBJ1-3
TGTGCCAGCAGTTACAGTACGGGGGCTGGAAACACCATATATTTT
CASSYSTGAGNTIYF
>.|TRBD1|TRBV14|TRBJ2-3
TGTGCCAGCAGCCAAGGGACAGGGGGTACAGATACGCAGTATTTT
CASSQGTGGTDTQYF
>.|TRBD1|TRBV27|TRBJ2-7
TGTGCCAGCAGTTCGACAGGGGGCACCGACGAGCAGTACTTC
CASSSTGGTDEQYF
>.|.|TRBV7-9|TRBJ1-2
TGTGCCAGCAGTTGTAGTCCAGACAATACGGGGACTAACTATGGCTACACCTTC
CASSCSPDNTGTNYGYTF
>.|.|TRBV6-5|TRBJ2-1
TGTGCCAGCAGTTATGGCCCCCGACGCTACAATGAGCAGTTCTTC
CASSYGPRRYNEQFF
>.|TRBD1|TRBV9|TRBJ1-2
TGTGCCAGCAGCAAGACAGGGGGAAGTGGCTACACCTTC
CASSKTGGSGYTF
>.|TRBD2|TRBV4-2|TRBJ2-3
TGTGCCAGCAGCCATCCTAGACTAGCGGGGACAGATACGCAGTATTTT
CASSHPRLAGTDTQYF
>.|TRBD1|TRBV15|TRBJ1-2
TGTGCCACCAGCGAACGACAGGGGTTGGATGGCTACACCTTC
CATSERQGLDGYTF
>.|.|TRBV4-1|TRBJ2-7
TGCGCCAGCAGCCAAGATCAGGGCTACGAAGGGTACGAGCAGTACTTC
CASSQDQGYEGYEQYF
>once|TRBD2|TRBV4-3|TRBJ2-1
TGCGCCAGCAGCCAAGATCGGGGCAGGGTAGCTCGCGGGGGTCTCTACAATGAGCAGTTCTTC
CASSQDRGRVARGGLYNEQFF
>.|.|TRBV27|TRBJ1-4
TGTGCCAGCAGCAGACGAGGGATTAATGAAAAACTGTTTTTT
CASSRRGINEKLFF
>.|.|TRBV7-6|TRBJ1-2
TGTGCCAGCAGCCCCCCGGGAAACCCAAAGTTCCATAACTATGGCTACACCTTC
CASSPPGNPKFHNYGYTF
>.|.|TRBV5-4|TRBJ2-5
TGTGCCAGCAGCTCCTATTACCGGGACACCCACCAAGAGACCCAGTACTTC
CASSSYYRDTHQETQYF
>.|.|TRBV5-4|TRBJ1-5
TGTGCCAGCAGCTTGGCCGTCGTCACTGTAAGACAGCCCCAGCATTTT
CASSLAVVTVRQPQHF
>.|TRBD1|TRBV11-2|TRBJ1-4
TGTGCCAGCAGTTCGGGACAGGCAACTAATGAAAAACTGTTTTTT
CASSSGQATNEKLFF
>.|.|TRBV28|TRBJ1-2
TGTGCCAGCAGTTTTGGGGGCGGCCTACCTTATGGCTACACCTTC
CASSFGGGLPYGYTF
>.|TRBD1|TRBV7-6|TRBJ2-7
TGTGCCAGCAGCTTACGCGGACAGGATTCCTACGAGCAGTACTTC
CASSLRGQDSYEQYF
>.|TRBD1|TRBV19|TRBJ1-3
TGTGCCAGTAGTATAACAGGGGGATCTGGAAACACCATATATTTT
CASSITGGSGNTIYF
>.|TRBD2|TRBV7-2|TRBJ2-5
TGTGCCAGCAGCTTTCGGGAGACTAGCGGGGGAACTCAAGAGACCCAGTACTTC
CASSFRETSGGTQETQYF
>.|.|TRBV29-1|TRBJ2-3
TGCAGCGTTGAAGGCACAGATACGCAGTATTTT
CSVEGTDTQYF
>.|.|TRBV10-2|TRBJ1-3
TGCGCCAGCAGTGAGCGGGGAGACAGGCTAAACACCATATATTTT
CASSERGDRLNTIYF
>.|.|TRBV18|TRBJ2-7
TGTGCCAGCCAGGGGGAGGCGGTGGACGCCGAGCAGTACTTC
CASQGEAVDAEQYF
>.|TRBD1|TRBV6-1|TRBJ2-3
TGTGCCAGCAGTGGTACAGGGGCCCCCACAGATACGCAGTATTTT
CASSGTGAPTDTQYF
>.|.|TRBV7-6|TRBJ2-1
TGTGCCAGCAGCTTGAAACCACTAGTGGGACCTTTGAATGAGCAGTTCTTC
CASSLKPLVGPLNEQFF
>once|.|TRBV7-6|TRBJ2-2
TGTGCCAGCAGCTCAATCGGCGCAAAGTCGGTCGGGGAGCTGTTTTTT
CASSSIGAKSVGELFF
>.|.|TRBV19|TRBJ1-4
TGTGCCAGTACCCCGGGAGAAAAACTGTTTTTT
CASTPGEKLFF
>once|TRBD2|TRBV13|TRBJ2-3
TGTGCCAGCAGTCTTAGCGGGGGACCCACAGATACGCAGTATTTT
CASSLSGGPTDTQYF
>.|.|TRBV7-3|TRBJ2-2
TGTGCCAGCATGTCGGCCCCGAACACCGGGGAGCTGTTTTTT
CASMSAPNTGELFF
>.|.|TRBV4-3|TRBJ2-5
TGCGCCAGCAGCCAAGATCAGACAGCCGAAGAGACCCAGTACTTC
CASSQDQTAEETQYF
>.|TRBD1|TRBV5-4|TRBJ1-6
TGTGCCAGCAGCGAGGACAGGGGGCTAGATTCACCCCTCCACTTT
CASSEDRGLDSPLHF
>.|.|TRBV30|TRBJ1-3
TGTGCCTGGAGTTTAGGTGGAAACACCATATATTTT
CAWSLGGNTIYF
>.|.|TRBV23-1|TRBJ1-2
TGCGCCAGCAGTCAACCCCGACAGGTCGCGAACTATGGCTACACCTTC
CASSQPRQVANYGYTF
>.|.|TRBV5-6|TRBJ1-2
TGTGCCAGCAGCTTACGGGAAGTCTATGGCTACACCTTC
CASSLREVYGYTF
>.|TRBD1|TRBV19|TRBJ2-3
TGTGCCAGTAGTATATATTCGTTCAAGGTTGGGACAGGGGTGTCAGATACGCAGTATTTT
CASSIYSFKVGTGVSDTQYF
>.|TRBD2|TRBV11-2|TRBJ2-2
TGTGCCAGCAGCTTAGATAGCAGGGAGGGCGCCGGGGAGCTGTTTTTT
CASSLDSREGAGELFF
>.|TRBD1|TRBV7-2|TRBJ2-3
TGTGCCAGCAGCTTGTGGGACAGGGGAATAGATACGCAGTATTTT
CASSLWDRGIDTQYF
>.|.|TRBV20-1|TRBJ2-1
TGCAGTGCTCCGGGGCATAATGAGCAGTTCTTC
CSAPGHNEQFF
>.|.|TRBV5-6|TRBJ2-3
TGTGCCAGCAGCTTGGCCCTGACAGGGAGGGGCGATACGCAGTATTTT
CASSLALTGRGDTQYF
>.|TRBD1|TRBV4-1|TRBJ1-2
TGCGCCAGCAGCGATGATCGGACAGGGCCGAGGGGCTACACCTTC
CASSDDRTGPRGYTF
>.|.|TRBV7-2|TRBJ2-5
TGTGCCAGCAGGTATTCGCGGGTAGCGAACCAAGAGACCCAGTACTTC
CASRYSRVANQETQYF